This record covers a single T cell receptor beta chain. Its specificity is unknown. These data are taken from a study of CD8+ T cells in alopecia areata. Study-wide results and limits: Relative to normal scalp, lesional scalp, especially alopecia totalis/universalis, showed higher clonality.

CDR1 is SEHNR and CDR2 is FQNEAQ in the germline V gene (reference sequence). The CDR3 consists of 15 residues. The germline V and J ends were trimmed by 5 bases and 6 bases, with 14 bases remaining between them. The authors extracted RNA and reverse transcribed it into cDNA as the sequencing template. Assay used: immunoSEQ multiplex PCR; TCRdb lists only in-frame clones, some missing. Of 150,000 to 200,000 clones listed, about three fifths are singletons. Sorting of CD4+ and CD8+ T cells was performed on PBMCs. Sequenced sample: CD4+ T cells sorted from blood. The receptor comes from a human donor in good health. This chain links TRBV7-9 with TRBJ2-6, with no clear D. The CDR3 nucleotides are TGTGCCAGCAGCCCCAAGGGCCGTGAGGCCAACGTCCTGACTTTC. It translates to CASSPKGREANVLTF.